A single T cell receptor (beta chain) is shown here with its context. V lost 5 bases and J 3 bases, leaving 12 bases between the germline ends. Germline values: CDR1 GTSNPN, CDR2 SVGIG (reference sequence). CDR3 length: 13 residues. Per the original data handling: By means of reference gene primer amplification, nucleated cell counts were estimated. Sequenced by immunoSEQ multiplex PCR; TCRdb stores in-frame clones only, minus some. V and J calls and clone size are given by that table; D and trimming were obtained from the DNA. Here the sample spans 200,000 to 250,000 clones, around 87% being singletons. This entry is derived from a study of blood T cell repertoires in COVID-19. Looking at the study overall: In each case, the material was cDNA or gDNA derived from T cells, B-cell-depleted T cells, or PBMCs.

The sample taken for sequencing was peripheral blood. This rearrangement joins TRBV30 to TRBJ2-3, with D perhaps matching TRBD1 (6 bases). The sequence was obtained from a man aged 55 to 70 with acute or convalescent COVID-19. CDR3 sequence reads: CAWRAGVTDTQYF. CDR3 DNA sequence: TGTGCCTGGCGCGCAGGGGTAACAGATACGCAGTATTTT.